What follows are 30 T cell receptor beta chains derived from one specimen sequenced in a study of T cell changes during pregnancy in multiple sclerosis. Sequencing used immunoSEQ multiplex PCR; TCRdb keeps in-frame clones, though not all of them. The table shows around 81,000 clones, with about nine tenths occurring only once. Material: peripheral blood, obtained after pregnancy. All receptors derive from a female donor in good health, enrolled as a control in a pregnancy study.

V usage is TRBV5-1 and J usage is TRBJ2-5, with 9 positions matching TRBD2. The V segment lost 0 bases and the J segment 5 bases; nucleotides outside the gene matches: 8. This CDR3 is 16 amino acids long. Germline CDR1 is SGHRS and CDR2 is YFSETQ. The CDR3 DNA reads TGCGCCAGCAGCTTGGGGGGCAGCGGGGGGCCGGAGACCCAGTACTTC. This encodes CASSLGGSGGPETQYF. Using reference TRBV5-1 and TRBJ2-5 for the parts outside the CDR3, the full variable domain is KAGVTQTPRYLIKTRGQQVTLSCSPISGHRSVSWYQQTPGQGLQFLFEYFSETQRNKGNFPGRFSGRQFSNSRSEMNVSTLELGDSALYLCASSLGGSGGPETQYFGPGTRLLVL.

The chain joins TRBV7-2 to TRBJ2-3; D uncertain. Per the germline V gene, CDR1 is SGHTA and CDR2 is FQGNSA. CDR3 length: 17 amino acids. V lost 5 bases to trimming and J lost 1 base, with 19 bases between them. CDR3 region: CASSHGWVMPRTDTQYF. The CDR3 DNA reads as TGTGCCAGCAGCCACGGGTGGGTGATGCCTCGCACAGATACGCAGTATTTT.

V is TRBV4-1 and J is TRBJ2-1; TRBD2 matches 9 bases. Germline V gene data show CDR1 as MGHRA and CDR2 as YSYEKL. There are 15 residues in the CDR3. V lost 3 bases to trimming and J lost 6 bases; unmatched junction nucleotides: 6. The DNA of the CDR3 is TGCGCCAGCAGCCACCTAGCGGGAAATGGCAATGAGCAGTTCTTC. Its translation: CASSHLAGNGNEQFF.

The chain has TRBV7-8 and TRBJ1-5; D is uncertain. Germline loops: CDR1 SGHVS, CDR2 FQNEAQ. With 6 bases removed from V and 0 bases from J, the gap between germline ends came to 15 bases. The CDR3 totals 16 residues. The CDR3 nucleotides read TGTGCCAGCAGTCCTCAATCAGAATATAGCAATCAGCCCCAGCATTTT. Amino acid sequence: CASSPQSEYSNQPQHF.

This sequence joins TRBV7-2 and TRBJ1-6, with no clear D. The germline V and J ends were trimmed by 4 bases and 8 bases, with 6 bases remaining between them. The CDR3 sequence is 12 residues long. Germline V lookup: CDR1 SGHTA, CDR2 FQGNSA. DNA for the CDR3: TGTGCCAGCAGCTCCCTCTATTCACCCCTCCACTTT. Amino acids: CASSSLYSPLHF.

This clone has just one count. The rearrangement joins TRBV6-5 to TRBJ2-5; TRBD1 matches at 8 bases. Germline-derived CDR1 and CDR2 are MNHEY and SVGAGI. The CDR3 is made up of 14 amino acids. Losses at the gene ends were 6 bases for V and 5 bases for J; bases not matched to a gene: 8. The CDR3 loop is CASRPRGREETQYF. The DNA for the CDR3 is TGTGCCAGCAGGCCCAGGGGGCGCGAGGAGACCCAGTACTTC.

The V call is TRBV15, the J call TRBJ2-3; a weak D match, TRBD2 (5 bases). CDR1 is LNHNV and CDR2 is YYDKDF in the germline V gene (reference sequence). The CDR3 covers 15 residues. The V end was cut by 0 bases, the J end by 1 base, with 8 bases between. This CDR3 reads CATSREARGTDTQYF. The CDR3 DNA is TGTGCCACCAGCAGAGAAGCGAGGGGCACAGATACGCAGTATTTT.

The V call is TRBV14, the J call TRBJ1-1, with D perhaps matching TRBD1 (6 bases). Deletions cut 6 bases from V and 11 bases from J, with 19 bases between. The CDR3 totals 13 residues. Looked up from germline, CDR1 is SGHDN and CDR2 is FVKESK. CDR3 residues: CASSHTTGIGAFF. CDR3 DNA: TGTGCCAGCAGTCACACCACAGGGATCGGCGCTTTCTTT. Variable domain in full (rest from reference TRBV14 and TRBJ1-1): EAGVTQFPSHSVIEKGQTVTLRCDPISGHDNLYWYRRVMGKEIKFLLHFVKESKQDESGMPNNRFLAERTGGTYSTLKVQPAELEDSGVYFCASSHTTGIGAFFGQGTRLTVV.

The J gene is TRBJ1-1, the V gene TRBV10-2; 9 bases agree with TRBD1. This CDR3 has 13 amino acids. The V segment lost 7 bases and the J segment 4 bases; nucleotides outside the gene matches: 4. Per germline, CDR1 WSHSY and CDR2 SAAADI. The CDR3 DNA reads TGCGCCAGCAAAACAGGGGGCCCCACTGAAGCTTTCTTT. It translates to CASKTGGPTEAFF.

J is TRBJ1-5 and V is TRBV6-6; D is possibly TRBD1 (5 bases). Germline V gives CDR1 MNHNY, CDR2 SVGAGI (reference sequence). This CDR3 contains 13 residues. The germline V and J ends were trimmed by 6 bases and 6 bases, with 12 bases remaining between them. CDR3 amino acids: CASSLGGSQPQHF. The CDR3 region has the DNA TGTGCCAGCAGCCTCGGGGGTAGTCAGCCCCAGCATTTT.

The chain recombines TRBV10-3 with TRBJ2-1, with 7 bases aligning to TRBD2. This CDR3 region has 16 residues. With V trimmed by 3 bases and J by 6 bases, 11 bases remained unmatched. The germline CDR1 and CDR2 sequences are ENHRY and SYGVKD. The CDR3 protein is CAISDPGGTNLNEQFF. The CDR3 DNA reads TGTGCCATCAGTGACCCCGGAGGGACTAACCTCAATGAGCAGTTCTTC.

The chain combines TRBV27 with TRBJ1-2; 7 bases align to TRBD1. Germline V lookup: CDR1 MNHEY, CDR2 SMNVEV (reference sequence). The CDR3 sequence is 16 residues long. V lost 3 bases to trimming and J lost 3 bases; unmatched junction nucleotides: 10. Here the CDR3 reads CASSFSRRGEHYGYTF. The CDR3 coding sequence is TGTGCCAGCAGTTTCTCACGCAGGGGGGAACACTATGGCTACACCTTC.

The chain links TRBV4-1 to TRBJ2-6, with D possibly being TRBD1 (6 bases). Trimming pared 4 bases from V and 1 base from J, leaving 14 bases between. Germline-derived CDR1 and CDR2 are MGHRA and YSYEKL. The CDR3 sequence is 17 residues long. The CDR3 nucleotides are TGCGCCAGCAGCCGTGGGGGCTTAGTTTCTGGGGCCAACGTCCTGACTTTC. Residues: CASSRGGLVSGANVLTF.

The rearrangement links TRBV4-1 to TRBJ2-5, with 13 bases lining up with TRBD2. From germline, CDR1 is MGHRA and CDR2 YSYEKL. This CDR3 has 15 amino acids. After removal of 4 bases from V and 4 bases from J, the junction contained 3 bases not matched to a gene. In DNA, the CDR3 is TGCGCCAGCAGCCTCCGGACTAGCGGGAGAGAGACCCAGTACTTC. Translation: CASSLRTSGRETQYF.

This clone occurred a few times. The chain carries TRBV15 and TRBJ2-3, with 7 positions matching TRBD2. Per the germline V gene, CDR1 is LNHNV and CDR2 is YYDKDF (reference sequence). The CDR3 is made up of 15 amino acids. The J segment lost 2 bases and the V segment lost 8 bases, leaving 10 bases of the junction unmatched. In DNA form, the CDR3 reads TGTGCCACCGCAAGCGGGGCGGGACCCACAGATACGCAGTATTTT. It is translated as CATASGAGPTDTQYF.

The chain employs TRBV10-3 and TRBJ2-7, with D perhaps TRBD2 (7 bases). The CDR3 sequence is 14 residues long. Germline lookup yields CDR1 ENHRY and CDR2 SYGVKD. Trimming pared 11 bases from V and 3 bases from J, leaving 20 bases between. The CDR3 here is CASAEGEGLYEQYF. The CDR3 region has the DNA TGTGCCTCGGCGGAGGGGGAGGGCCTCTACGAGCAGTACTTC.

The V and J genes are TRBV7-2 and TRBJ2-1; 12 nucleotides line up with TRBD2. CDR1 SGHTA and CDR2 FQGNSA come from the germline V gene. CDR3 size: 14 residues. V lost 4 bases and J lost 5; bases outside the gene matches: 0. CDR3 sequence reads: CASSWTSGNNEQFF. Written as DNA, the CDR3 is TGTGCCAGCAGCTGGACTAGCGGGAACAATGAGCAGTTCTTC.

The chain uses TRBV10-3 and TRBJ2-3, with D maybe TRBD2 (5 bases). CDR1 and CDR2 from the germline V gene are ENHRY and SYGVKD. CDR3 length equals 15 residues. Trimming shortened V by 6 bases and J by 3 bases, and 16 bases separated the two germline ends. The DNA of the CDR3 is TGTGCCATCAGGGACCGGGATCGGGGAACAGATACGCAGTATTTT. As protein: CAIRDRDRGTDTQYF.

The chain carries TRBV5-1 and TRBJ2-3, with D perhaps matching TRBD2 (6 bases). Germline V lookup: CDR1 SGHRS, CDR2 YFSETQ. The CDR3 length is 14 residues. Deletions cut 3 bases from V and 6 bases from J, with 14 bases between. Written as DNA, the CDR3 is TGCGCCAGCAGCTCCAGCGGGCCCCCCGATACGCAGTATTTT. Residues: CASSSSGPPDTQYF.

The chain couples TRBV6-1 to TRBJ1-1; tentatively, D is TRBD1 (5 bases). From germline, CDR1 is MNHNS and CDR2 SASEGT. CDR3 length equals 16 residues. The V end was cut by 0 bases, the J end by 5 bases, with 16 bases between. CDR3 residues: CASSEALNTAGTEAFF. Here the CDR3 DNA reads TGTGCCAGCAGTGAAGCGCTAAACACAGCAGGGACTGAAGCTTTCTTT.

This chain uses TRBV6-4 with TRBJ2-7, with TRBD2 matching over 7 bases. The germline gives CDR1 MRHNA, CDR2 SNTAGT. Trimming cost V 3 bases and J 0 bases; bases outside gene matches: 5. The length of the CDR3 is 15 residues. Written as DNA, the CDR3 is TGTGCCAGCAGTGAAGGCGGGGGTAGCTCCTACGAGCAGTACTTC. Its protein is CASSEGGGSSYEQYF.

The chain recombines TRBV28 with TRBJ2-3; 10 positions match TRBD2. Germline V gene data show CDR1 as MDHEN and CDR2 as SYDVKM. J lost 6 bases, V lost 5 bases, and 8 bases had no gene match. This CDR3 comprises 15 residues. The CDR3 nucleotides read TGTGCCAGCAGTACAGCGGGAGGGCCGTTTGATACGCAGTATTTT. This codes for CASSTAGGPFDTQYF.

The chain carries TRBV6-4 and TRBJ2-3; D might be TRBD2 (5 bases). The CDR3 is 14 residues long. Germline lookup yields CDR1 MRHNA and CDR2 SNTAGT. V dropped 5 bases and J dropped 2 bases, with 11 bases sitting between them. The CDR3 region is CASSLGRDTDTQYF. CDR3 sequence (DNA): TGTGCCAGCAGTTTAGGACGGGACACAGATACGCAGTATTTT.

The chain recombines TRBV6-1 with TRBJ2-1; D possibly corresponds to TRBD1 (6 bases). The CDR3 runs 15 residues. Trimming shortened V by 0 bases and J by 5 bases, and 11 bases separated the two germline ends. Germline CDR1 MNHNS, CDR2 SASEGT. CDR3 sequence: CASSEAGALDNEQFF. In nucleotides, the CDR3 is TGTGCCAGCAGTGAAGCGGGGGCCCTTGACAATGAGCAGTTCTTC.

The gene calls are TRBV7-9 and TRBJ2-1; the match to TRBD2 covers 7 bases. Germline V gene lookup returns CDR1 SEHNR and CDR2 FQNEAQ (reference sequence). J was trimmed by 7 bases and V by 1 base; bases with no gene match: 4. This CDR3 has 14 residues. CDR3 loop: CASSLVAGDNEQFF. The CDR3, as DNA: TGTGCCAGCAGCTTAGTTGCGGGAGATAATGAGCAGTTCTTC.

The rearrangement uses TRBV15 and TRBJ1-4, with 7 bases identical to TRBD1. Germline V gene data show CDR1 as LNHNV and CDR2 as YYDKDF (reference sequence). Trimming removed 4 bases from V and 4 bases from J; junction bases left unmatched: 9. The CDR3 contains 16 residues. The CDR3, as DNA: TGTGCCACCAGCACGAATCCAGGGGGATATAATGAAAAACTGTTTTTT. This codes for CATSTNPGGYNEKLFF.

The chain has TRBV28 and TRBJ1-2; TRBD1 might be the D (6 bases). CDR1 MDHEN and CDR2 SYDVKM come from the germline V gene. This CDR3 contains 18 residues. V was shortened by 5 bases and J by 0 bases, with 22 bases between the two germline ends. The CDR3 spells CASSHHFRDKAANYGYTF. The CDR3 region has the DNA TGTGCCAGCAGTCACCATTTTAGGGACAAAGCCGCTAACTATGGCTACACCTTC.

This chain joins TRBV29-1 and TRBJ2-5; 8 bases are shared with TRBD2. Per germline, CDR1 SQVTM and CDR2 ANQGSEA. This CDR3 is built from 15 residues. V dropped 7 bases and J dropped 5; count of bases not matched to a gene: 15. Written as DNA, the CDR3 is TGCAGCGGGGCCTACGGGACTAGTGGGGGGGAGACCCAGTACTTC. Amino acid sequence: CSGAYGTSGGETQYF.

The chain carries TRBV18 and TRBJ1-4, with D hard to call. Germline V gives CDR1 KGHSH, CDR2 LQKENI. There are 15 residues in the CDR3. V was cut by 2 bases and J by 6 bases, with 13 bases left in between. The CDR3 coding sequence is TGTGCCAGCTCACCATCGGGATTCGGGGATGAAAAACTGTTTTTT. This sequence encodes CASSPSGFGDEKLFF.

The V and J genes are TRBV7-9 and TRBJ1-2, with D maybe TRBD1 (6 bases). Trimming took 5 bases from V and 0 from J, leaving 16 bases between them. The germline V gene encodes CDR1 SEHNR and CDR2 FQNEAQ (reference sequence). The CDR3 extends over 16 amino acids. CDR3 nucleotides: TGTGCCAGCAGCGCGTCCCGGGACATACCTAACTATGGCTACACCTTC. Translation: CASSASRDIPNYGYTF.